Listed here is a single T cell receptor beta chain. Its recognized antigen is unknown. No per-base quality is available; no much larger clone lies one base away. This specimen belongs to a study of graft-versus-host responses after intestinal transplantation (dated by TCRdb to 2020 to 2023). Background on the whole study: Multivisceral, liver-intestinal, or isolated intestinal transplants were received by the recipients. A cohort of about two dozen intestinal transplant recipients, including one retransplant, was enrolled, and a few patients lacking pretransplant specimens were excluded. Donor T cell macrochimerism was defined as a peak of at least 4% donor T cells among recipient peripheral blood mononuclear cells. Rather than going through the commercial service, samples from three later patients were sequenced in-house on an Illumina MiSeq and processed with MiXCR. To identify alloreactive clones, pre-transplant mixed lymphocyte reaction products were sequenced and then compared with unstimulated pre-transplant donor and recipient T cells. Graft-versus-host and host-versus-graft alloreactive T cell clones were tracked in the graft, circulation and bone marrow after intestinal transplantation using bulk TCR-beta CDR3 sequencing. All recipients received anti-thymocyte globulin induction followed by maintenance tacrolimus and steroids for about three years.

Library preparation used the immunoSEQ multiplex PCR assay. For most patients, high-throughput TCR-beta CDR3 sequencing of genomic DNA was performed by Adaptive Biotechnologies. The authors processed their data as follows. Adaptive's ImmunoSEQ software was the source of the TCR sequencing data for 18 patients, while a few other patients were processed with MiXCR and VDJtools. CDR3 nucleotide sequences shared between donor and recipient were removed because their origin could not be assigned. Alloreactive clones required at least 2-fold expansion over unstimulated cells and minimum CFSE-low frequency of 0.002% (template counts) or 0.001% (read counts). Clones detected in sequenced pre-transplant spleen, lymph node, or MLR CFSE-low populations of the donor or recipient were defined as mappable. The cumulative frequency of alloreactive clones was calculated as a percentage of all sequences, weighted by copy number. TCRdb re-hosts the immuneACCESS table, in-frame sequences only. Its copies lack some clones; in the studies checked, an unresolved V gene accounts for under half of them, and the cause for the rest is not known. That table gives V, J and clone size, and the DNA gave D and trimming. The sample table records approximately 10,000 clones; 65% to 80% of these occur just once. The ten largest make up about 35% of the sample.

Blood samples were collected up to 4 times in the first month after transplant and then at least monthly when available. Paper-wide results and their limitations: In patients with donor T cell macrochimerism, the allografts had high GvH to HvG T cell clonal ratios. Conclusions were limited by the relatively low number and heterogeneity of intestinal transplant patients. GvH clones were detected in recipient bone marrow, and some of these GvH clones were observed earlier in ileal mucosa or blood, consistent with an intestinal mucosal origin. Peak levels of circulating GvH clones were associated with declines in HvG clones early after transplant.

The CDR3 holds 12 amino acids from the cysteine to the phenylalanine. CDR3 DNA is the only sequence kept; it has 36 bases, read in frame from the first base. The germline V gene supplies CDR1 MGHRA and CDR2 YSYEKL. V and J are truncated by 4 bases and 4 bases respectively, leaving an intervening sequence of 7 bases. This clonotype was sampled from a human patient who received an intestinal transplant, so some T cells may come from the graft donor. The sequenced sample was PBMCs, obtained 494 days after intestinal transplant. The chain was built from TRBV4-1 and TRBJ1-2; matching of 5 bases hints at TRBD1 as the D gene. The CDR3 here reads CASSRDSYGYTF. Read as DNA, the sequence is TGCGCCAGCAGCCGCGACAGCTATGGCTACACCTTC.